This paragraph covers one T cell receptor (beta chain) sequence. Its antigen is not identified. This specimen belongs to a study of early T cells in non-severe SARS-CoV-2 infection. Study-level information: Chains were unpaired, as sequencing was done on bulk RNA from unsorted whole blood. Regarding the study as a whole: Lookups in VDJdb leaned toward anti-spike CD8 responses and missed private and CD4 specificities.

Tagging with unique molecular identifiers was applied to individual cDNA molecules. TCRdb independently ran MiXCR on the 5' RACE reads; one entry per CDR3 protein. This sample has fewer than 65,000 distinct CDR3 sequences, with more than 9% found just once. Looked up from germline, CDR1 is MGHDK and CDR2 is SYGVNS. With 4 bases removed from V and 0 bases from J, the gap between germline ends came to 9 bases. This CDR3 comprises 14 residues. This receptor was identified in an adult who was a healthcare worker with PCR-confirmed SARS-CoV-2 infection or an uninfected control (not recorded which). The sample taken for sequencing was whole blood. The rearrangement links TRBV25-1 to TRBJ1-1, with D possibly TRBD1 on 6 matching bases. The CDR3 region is CASSVGGLNTEAFF. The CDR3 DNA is TGTGCCAGCAGTGTAGGGGGGTTGAACACTGAAGCTTTCTTT.